Below are 19 T cell receptor beta chains sequenced from a single sample in a study of metastatic and nonmetastatic thyroid tumors. Every patient underwent thyroid surgery untreated. TCRdb ran MiXCR on the PCR reads. The table lists around 12,000 clones, 12% of them singletons. The source material was blood. These receptors were obtained from a female donor with papillary thyroid cancer or a benign thyroid nodule (not recorded which). Some clones in this sample may be carry-over from other donors' samples.

This clone has a count of ten or more. V is TRBV10-3 and J is TRBJ1-1; D is ambiguous. The CDR3 has 13 amino acids. The V gene lost 5 bases and the J gene lost 4 bases, with 11 bases spanning the gap. Per the germline V gene, CDR1 is ENHRY and CDR2 is SYGVKD. CDR3 sequence reads: CAISFSGSTEAFF. The CDR3, as DNA: TGTGCCATCAGTTTCTCGGGGAGCACTGAAGCTTTCTTT.

This clone occurred many times. Other DNA sequences in this specimen translate into the identical CDR3. V gene TRBV29-1 combines with J gene TRBJ2-3; 11 bases line up with TRBD1. CDR3 size: 14 residues. Germline lookup yields CDR1 SQVTM and CDR2 ANQGSEA. The junction had 4 bases not matched to a gene; V was cut back by 4 bases and J by 4 bases. For the CDR3, the DNA is TGCAGCGTTGGGGGACAGGGGGTCGCAGATACGCAGTATTTT. The encoded protein is CSVGGQGVADTQYF.

This clone was detected once. Because the CDR3 is missing its conserved closing phenylalanine or tryptophan, this is likely a read error. Because the CDR3's place on the DNA is in doubt, the DNA is left out and the CDR3 is given as listed by TCRdb. The J gene is TRBJ2-6, the V gene TRBV5-1. Inclusive of both ends, the CDR3 amounts to 8 amino acids. The germline gives CDR1 SGHRS, CDR2 YFSETQ. The CDR3 here is CASSLETI.

The sample holds many counts of this clone. The rearrangement uses TRBV28 and TRBJ2-4, with TRBD1 identical over 7 bases. The J segment lost 11 bases and the V segment lost 7 bases, leaving 11 bases of the junction unmatched. CDR1 is MDHEN, CDR2 SYDVKM, per germline. The CDR3 covers 13 residues. The CDR3 is CASTRGQDRVQYF. CDR3 coding DNA: TGTGCCAGCACCCGTGGACAGGATCGAGTTCAGTACTTC.

V and J are TRBV4-1 and TRBJ2-7, with 11 bases matching TRBD2. V trimming: 3 bases; J trimming: 3 bases; junction bases outside the gene matches: 1. The CDR3 contains 14 residues. CDR1 and CDR2 from the germline V gene are MGHRA and YSYEKL. CDR3 loop: CASSQGLAVYEQYF. In nucleotides, the CDR3 is TGCGCCAGCAGCCAGGGACTAGCGGTCTACGAGCAGTACTTC.

This clone was seen repeatedly, ten times or more. V gene TRBV5-6 combines with J gene TRBJ1-4, with D possibly matching TRBD1 (6 bases). Trimming shortened V by 0 bases and J by 4 bases, and 7 bases separated the two germline ends. This CDR3 spans 14 amino acids. Germline lookup yields CDR1 SGHDT and CDR2 YYEEEE. The CDR3 reads CASSLEGGNEKLFF. As DNA, the CDR3 is TGTGCCAGCAGCTTGGAAGGGGGTAATGAAAAACTGTTTTTT.

This clone appeared many times. The V gene is TRBV30, the J gene TRBJ2-7; no definite D call. Germline CDR1 reads GTSNPN; CDR2 reads SVGIG (reference sequence). This CDR3 is 13 amino acids long. V was pared by 0 bases and J by 8 bases, with 14 bases between. The CDR3 DNA sequence: TGTGCCTGGAGTGTAAAATCGGTTCTAAAGCAGTACTTC. This gives the protein CAWSVKSVLKQYF.

By sample share, this clone is medium-sized. The chain couples TRBV6-1 to TRBJ2-1; possibly TRBD2 for D (6 bases). Germline CDR1 is MNHNS and CDR2 is SASEGT. The CDR3 spans 15 residues. Trimming left V 0 bases short and J 2 bases short, with 8 bases between. The CDR3 coding sequence is TGTGCCAGCAGTGAAGCGGGAGGAACCTACAATGAGCAGTTCTTC. Its protein product is CASSEAGGTYNEQFF.

In its sample, this clone is medium-sized. CDR3 sequence: CASSLFQGTGTDTQYF. CDR3 in DNA: TGTGCCAGCAGTTTATTTCAGGGGACAGGCACAGATACGCAGTATTTT. The V and J genes are TRBV27 and TRBJ2-3; TRBD1 agrees at 7 bases. Germline V gene sequence: CDR1 MNHEY, CDR2 SMNVEV (reference sequence). The junction had 5 bases not matched to a gene; V was cut back by 1 base and J by 1 base. This CDR3 is built from 16 residues.

The chain carries TRBV6-1 and TRBJ2-6; no clear D. Between the trimmed V and J ends, which lost 2 bases and 0 bases, there was a span of 5 bases. Germline CDR1 and CDR2: MNHNS and SASEGT. This CDR3 spans 15 amino acids. CDR3 in amino acids: CASSERLSGANVLTF. The DNA of the CDR3 is TGTGCCAGCAGTGAAAGGCTCTCTGGGGCCAACGTCCTGACTTTC.

This clone has ten or more counts. J is TRBJ1-1 and V is TRBV2; D remains ambiguous. The CDR3 extends over 16 amino acids. Germline loops: CDR1 SNHLY, CDR2 FYNNEI. V gave up 0 bases and J gave up 6 bases, with 17 bases separating them. The DNA for the CDR3 is TGTGCCAGCAGTGAAGCTCTCTGGTTGCGTTCCTCTGAAGCTTTCTTT. Protein sequence: CASSEALWLRSSEAFF.

The CDR3 DNA sequence: TGTGCCTGGAGTGCTTCCCAGGGGGGGTACGAGCAGTACTTC. It codes for CAWSASQGGYEQYF. This rearrangement joins TRBV30 to TRBJ2-7, with D perhaps TRBD1 or TRBD2 (7 bases each). The CDR3 is 14 residues long. Trimming took off 1 base at V and 4 bases at J, with 14 bases between the two ends. The germline V gene has CDR1 GTSNPN and CDR2 SVGIG (reference sequence).

The table lists this clone with many counts. This sequence joins TRBV7-6 and TRBJ2-7, with TRBD2 identical over 9 bases. The CDR3 runs 14 residues. J gave up 0 bases and V 5 bases, and 2 bases lay outside the gene matches. Germline V lookup: CDR1 SGHVS, CDR2 FNYEAQ. CDR3: CASSLTSGSYEQYF. The CDR3 bases are TGTGCCAGCAGCCTGACTAGCGGCTCCTACGAGCAGTACTTC.

This clone has a count of ten or more. The DNA of the CDR3 is TGTGCCAGCAGTGCGGAAGCCCTGCCCTATCCTGGAAACACCATATATTTT. Translated, it gives CASSAEALPYPGNTIYF. The chain couples TRBV2 to TRBJ1-3, with D unclear. The CDR3 spans 17 residues. Trimming shortened V by 4 bases and J by 2 bases, and 18 bases separated the two germline ends. Germline CDR1 SNHLY, CDR2 FYNNEI. The whole variable domain, remainder taken from reference TRBV2 and TRBJ1-3, is EPEVTQTPSHQVTQMGQEVILRCVPISNHLYFYWYRQILGQKVEFLVSFYNNEISEKSEIFDDQFSVERPDGSNFTLKIRSTKLEDSAMYFCASSAEALPYPGNTIYFGEGSWLTVV.

V usage is TRBV19 and J usage is TRBJ2-7, with D possibly TRBD1 on 5 matching bases. V shed 3 bases and J shed 6 bases, with 12 bases lying between them. The CDR3 is 13 amino acids. CDR1 is LNHDA and CDR2 is SQIVND in the germline V gene (reference sequence). CDR3 nucleotides: TGTGCCAGTAGTATCCAGGGTTCGTTCGAGCAGTACTTC. Protein sequence: CASSIQGSFEQYF.

There are many counts of this clone. The rearrangement joins TRBV30 to TRBJ2-3; 9 bases agree with TRBD1. In germline, CDR1 is GTSNPN, CDR2 SVGIG (reference sequence). V shed 3 bases, J shed 4 bases, and the junction held 8 bases outside the gene matches. This CDR3 region has 15 residues. CDR3 bases: TGTGCCTGGAGCACCCCGGGACAGGGAGCAGATACGCAGTATTTT. It encodes CAWSTPGQGADTQYF.

This clone was seen at least ten times. The chain has TRBV29-1 and TRBJ1-2; unclear D gene. In germline, CDR1 is SQVTM, CDR2 ANQGSEA. The CDR3 totals 15 residues. Trimming took 3 bases from V and 7 from J, leaving 21 bases between them. The DNA of the CDR3 is TGCAGCGTTGACCAATTTCGCGGGAATCTGGGTGGCTACACCTTC. Protein product: CSVDQFRGNLGGYTF.

This clone has at least ten counts. The chain links TRBV5-1 to TRBJ2-1, with 9 bases matching TRBD1. V was pared by 3 bases and J by 6 bases, with 16 bases of the junction left unmatched. The germline gives CDR1 SGHRS, CDR2 YFSETQ. This CDR3 is built from 18 residues. The CDR3 here is CASSYAGGGDRVGNEQFF. The CDR3 DNA sequence: TGCGCCAGCAGCTACGCTGGGGGGGGGGACAGGGTTGGCAATGAGCAGTTCTTC.

This clone was seen repeatedly, ten times or more. The chain combines TRBV5-4 with TRBJ2-1, with 10 nucleotides matching TRBD2. Trimming at V came to 4 bases and at J to 6 bases, leaving 7 bases not matched to a gene. This CDR3 has 15 residues. Germline V gene data show CDR1 as SGHNT and CDR2 as YYREEE (reference sequence). The CDR3 sequence is CASSPQRGGFNEQFF. CDR3 DNA sequence: TGTGCCAGCAGCCCACAGCGGGGGGGGTTCAATGAGCAGTTCTTC.